This T cell receptor beta chain came from a study of blood T cell repertoires in COVID-19. Looking at the study overall: COVID-19 samples, acute and convalescent, were from the United States, Italy and Spain. T cells, B-cell-depleted T cells, or PBMCs provided the cDNA or gDNA that served as material.

The CDR3 consists of 16 residues. V was trimmed by 0 bases and J by 2 bases, leaving 11 bases between them. Germline V gene sequence: CDR1 LNHDA, CDR2 SQIVND (reference sequence). Authors' analysis steps: Reference gene primer amplification yielded estimated nucleated cell counts. Assay: immunoSEQ multiplex PCR; the TCRdb copy retains only in-frame clones and omits some. D and trimming were read from the DNA, whereas the V and J calls and clone size are those reported in that table. The data show approximately 150,000 clones, around 83% seen once. The sequence came from a man in his 70s who had recovered from COVID-19. Sequences were obtained from peripheral blood. V gene TRBV19 combines with J gene TRBJ1-3; TRBD1 might be the D (6 bases). The CDR3 DNA is TGTGCCAGTAGTATAGAATCGACAGGAGCTGGAAACACCATATATTTT. Residues: CASSIESTGAGNTIYF.